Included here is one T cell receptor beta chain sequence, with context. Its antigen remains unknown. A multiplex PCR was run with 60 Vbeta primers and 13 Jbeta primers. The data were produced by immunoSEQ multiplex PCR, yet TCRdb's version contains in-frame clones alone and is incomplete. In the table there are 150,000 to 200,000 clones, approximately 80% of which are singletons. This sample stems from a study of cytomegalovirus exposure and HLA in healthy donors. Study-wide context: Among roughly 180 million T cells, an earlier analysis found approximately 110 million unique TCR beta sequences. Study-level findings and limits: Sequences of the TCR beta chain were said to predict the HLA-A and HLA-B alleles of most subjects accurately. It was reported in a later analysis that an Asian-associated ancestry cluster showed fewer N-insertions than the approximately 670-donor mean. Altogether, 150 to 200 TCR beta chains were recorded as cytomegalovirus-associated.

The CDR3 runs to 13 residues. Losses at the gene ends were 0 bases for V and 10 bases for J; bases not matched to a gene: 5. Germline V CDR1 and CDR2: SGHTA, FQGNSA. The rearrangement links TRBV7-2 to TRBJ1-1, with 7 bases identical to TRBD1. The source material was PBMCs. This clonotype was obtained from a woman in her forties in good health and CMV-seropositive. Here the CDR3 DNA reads TGTGCCAGCAGCTTAGCGACAGGGACGGGAGCTTTCTTT. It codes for CASSLATGTGAFF.